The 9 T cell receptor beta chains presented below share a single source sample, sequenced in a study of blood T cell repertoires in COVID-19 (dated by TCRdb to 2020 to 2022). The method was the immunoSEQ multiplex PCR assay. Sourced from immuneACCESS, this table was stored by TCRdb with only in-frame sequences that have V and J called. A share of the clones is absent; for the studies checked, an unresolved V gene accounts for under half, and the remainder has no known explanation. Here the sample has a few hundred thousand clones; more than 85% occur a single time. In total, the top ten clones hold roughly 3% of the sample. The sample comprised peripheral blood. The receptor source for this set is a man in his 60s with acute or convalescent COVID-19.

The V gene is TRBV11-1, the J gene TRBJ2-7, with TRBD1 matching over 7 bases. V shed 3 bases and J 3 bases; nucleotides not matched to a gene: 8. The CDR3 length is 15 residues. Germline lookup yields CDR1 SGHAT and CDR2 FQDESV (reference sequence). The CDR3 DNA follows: TGTGCCAGCAGCTTCAGACAGGGAACCCTCTACGAGCAGTACTTC. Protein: CASSFRQGTLYEQYF.

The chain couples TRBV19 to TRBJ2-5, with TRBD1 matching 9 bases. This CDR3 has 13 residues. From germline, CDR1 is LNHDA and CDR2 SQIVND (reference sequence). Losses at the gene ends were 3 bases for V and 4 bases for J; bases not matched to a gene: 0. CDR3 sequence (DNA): TGTGCCAGTAGTATGGACAGGGGAGAGACCCAGTACTTC. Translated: CASSMDRGETQYF.

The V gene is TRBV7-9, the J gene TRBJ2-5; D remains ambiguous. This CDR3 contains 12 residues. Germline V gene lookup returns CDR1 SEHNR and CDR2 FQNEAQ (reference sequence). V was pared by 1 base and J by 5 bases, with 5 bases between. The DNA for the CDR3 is TGTGCCAGCAGCTTAGAGCCGGAGACCCAGTACTTC. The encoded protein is CASSLEPETQYF.

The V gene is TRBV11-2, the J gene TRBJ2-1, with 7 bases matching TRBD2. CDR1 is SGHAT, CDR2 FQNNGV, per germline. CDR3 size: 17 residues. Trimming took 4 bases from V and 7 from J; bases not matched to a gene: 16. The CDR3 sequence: CASSSRVGAGLFNEQFF. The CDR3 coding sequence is TGTGCCAGCAGCTCCCGGGTGGGAGCGGGGCTCTTTAATGAGCAGTTCTTC.

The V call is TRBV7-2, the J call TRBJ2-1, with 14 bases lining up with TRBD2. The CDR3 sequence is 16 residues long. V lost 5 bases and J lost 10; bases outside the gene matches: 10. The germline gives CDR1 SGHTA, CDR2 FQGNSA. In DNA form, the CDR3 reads TGTGCCAGCAGCCCCCCGGGACTAGCGGGGGTTAGCGAGCAGTTCTTC. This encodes CASSPPGLAGVSEQFF.

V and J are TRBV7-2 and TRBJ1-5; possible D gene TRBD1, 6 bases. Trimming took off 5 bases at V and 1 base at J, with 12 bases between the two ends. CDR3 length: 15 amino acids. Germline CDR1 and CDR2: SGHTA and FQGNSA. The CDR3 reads CASSPTGTSNQPQHF. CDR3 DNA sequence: TGTGCCAGCAGCCCCACCGGGACAAGCAATCAGCCCCAGCATTTT.

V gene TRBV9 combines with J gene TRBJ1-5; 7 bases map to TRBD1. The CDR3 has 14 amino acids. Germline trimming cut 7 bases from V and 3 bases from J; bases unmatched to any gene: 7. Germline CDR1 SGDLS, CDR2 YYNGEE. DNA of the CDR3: TGTGCCAGCTCGCCGGGACAGACCAATCAGCCCCAGCATTTT. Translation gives CASSPGQTNQPQHF.

This chain's CDR3 is CASSESGTSGQNEQFF. CDR3 nucleotide sequence: TGCGCCAGCAGTGAGTCCGGGACTAGCGGTCAAAATGAGCAGTTCTTC. The rearrangement joins TRBV10-1 to TRBJ2-1, with 11 bases identical to TRBD2. Germline V lookup: CDR1 WNHNN, CDR2 SYGVQD (reference sequence). Losses at the gene ends were 0 bases for V and 7 bases for J; bases not matched to a gene: 5. This CDR3 has 16 amino acids.

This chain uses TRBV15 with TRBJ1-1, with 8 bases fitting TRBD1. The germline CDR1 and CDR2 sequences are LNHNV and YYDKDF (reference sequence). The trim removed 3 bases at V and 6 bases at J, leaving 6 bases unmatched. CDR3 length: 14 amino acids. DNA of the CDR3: TGTGCCACCAGCAGCCCCGACAGGGGCCCTGAAGCTTTCTTT. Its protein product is CATSSPDRGPEAFF.